The clone carrying this TCR beta chain appeared a few times. Its target is unknown. The protocol was immunoSEQ multiplex PCR, while the TCRdb copy is restricted to in-frame clones and leaves out a portion. The table shows about 18,000 clones, with approximately 26% occurring only once. The data were taken from a study of sequential checkpoint blockade in melanoma. Overall study context: Both treatment sequences were followed by maintenance nivolumab. 85 to 95 pretreatment tumor DNA samples were TCRβ immunosequenced. Matched biopsies came pretreatment and at week 13 for twenty-two patients. Study-wide points: About 30 times likelier clinical benefit followed increased tumor T-cell fraction and clonality.

Stated treatment: randomized to nivolumab then ipilimumab (arm A) or the reverse (arm B). The CDR3 is 18 residues long. The V and J ends lost 4 bases and 5 bases, in that order; junction bases with no gene match: 17. Germline values: CDR1 SGDLS, CDR2 YYNGEE. Sample: tumor tissue (inferred from file names), taken from a patient given nivolumab and ipilimumab in sequence. This sequence joins TRBV9 and TRBJ2-5; the match to TRBD2 covers 10 bases. The clonotype comes from a human donor with melanoma. As DNA, the CDR3 is TGTGCCAGCAGCTCCCATTACCGGCTAGCGGGGGAGGACGAGACCCAGTACTTC. Amino acids: CASSSHYRLAGEDETQYF.